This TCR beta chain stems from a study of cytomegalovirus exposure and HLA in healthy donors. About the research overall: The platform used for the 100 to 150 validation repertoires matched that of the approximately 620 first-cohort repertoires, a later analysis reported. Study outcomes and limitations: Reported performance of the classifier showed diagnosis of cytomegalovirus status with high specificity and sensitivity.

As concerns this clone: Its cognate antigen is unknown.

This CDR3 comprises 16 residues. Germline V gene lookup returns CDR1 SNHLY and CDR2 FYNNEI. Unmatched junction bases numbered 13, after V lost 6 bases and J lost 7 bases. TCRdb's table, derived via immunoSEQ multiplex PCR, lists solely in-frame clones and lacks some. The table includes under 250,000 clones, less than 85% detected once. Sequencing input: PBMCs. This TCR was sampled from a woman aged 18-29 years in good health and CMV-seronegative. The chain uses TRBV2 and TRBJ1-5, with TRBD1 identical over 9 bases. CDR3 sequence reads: CASRRGTGNPWQPQHF. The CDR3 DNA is TGTGCCAGCAGGAGGGGGACAGGGAACCCCTGGCAGCCCCAGCATTTT.